These 5 T cell receptor beta chains share one sample of origin, sequenced in a study of cytomegalovirus exposure and HLA in healthy donors. The PCR had 60 Vbeta and 13 Jbeta primers. Sequencing was performed with immunoSEQ multiplex PCR; in TCRdb, only in-frame clones are kept and a portion is missing. This table holds roughly 150,000 clones, around 78% found once. The specimen was PBMCs. These receptors all stem from a man aged 35 to 55 in good health and CMV-seronegative.

V usage is TRBV21-1 and J usage is TRBJ2-5; TRBD2, the table's D call, was not compared with the DNA. TRBV21-1 is a documented pseudogene. The CDR3 is 17 residues long. The CDR3 DNA reads as TGTGCCAGCAGCAAAGTTAGACTAGCGGATTATCAAGAGACCCAGTACTTC. Protein sequence: CASSKVRLADYQETQYF.

The sample holds one count of this clone. The chain has TRBV9 and TRBJ1-1, with unresolved D. Germline CDR1 reads SGDLS; CDR2 reads YYNGEE. This CDR3 is 14 amino acids long. V was trimmed by 6 bases and J by 7 bases, leaving 19 bases between them. CDR3 sequence: CASKRVLEAVEAFF. The CDR3 DNA reads TGTGCCAGCAAGAGGGTTCTAGAGGCGGTTGAAGCTTTCTTT.

This clone was picked up one time. Its ends do not fully match the called genes, so a read error is possible. The chain combines TRBV27 with TRBJ2-1, with no clear D. This CDR3 has 13 residues. Germline V lookup: CDR1 MNHEY, CDR2 SMNVEV (reference sequence). Written as DNA, the CDR3 is TGTGCCGGCAGTTTAGAGAACTACAATGAGCAGTTCTTC. Translation gives CAGSLENYNEQFF.

The J gene is TRBJ2-1, the V gene TRBV5-6, with no clear D. The germline V gene has CDR1 SGHDT and CDR2 YYEEEE. Trimming took 5 bases from V and 7 from J, leaving 13 bases between them. The CDR3 consists of 13 residues. The CDR3 is CASRRSLWNEQFF. CDR3 nucleotides: TGTGCCAGCAGGAGGAGTTTGTGGAATGAGCAGTTCTTC.

The V gene is TRBV18, the J gene TRBJ2-7, with 12 bases identical to TRBD2. The CDR3 loop spans 14 amino acids. CDR1 and CDR2 from the germline V gene are KGHSH and LQKENI. Trimming removed 3 bases from V and 4 bases from J; junction bases left unmatched: 1. The CDR3 reads CASSPTSGRYEQYV. The CDR3 bases are TGTGCCAGCTCACCGACTAGCGGGAGATACGAGCAGTACGTC.